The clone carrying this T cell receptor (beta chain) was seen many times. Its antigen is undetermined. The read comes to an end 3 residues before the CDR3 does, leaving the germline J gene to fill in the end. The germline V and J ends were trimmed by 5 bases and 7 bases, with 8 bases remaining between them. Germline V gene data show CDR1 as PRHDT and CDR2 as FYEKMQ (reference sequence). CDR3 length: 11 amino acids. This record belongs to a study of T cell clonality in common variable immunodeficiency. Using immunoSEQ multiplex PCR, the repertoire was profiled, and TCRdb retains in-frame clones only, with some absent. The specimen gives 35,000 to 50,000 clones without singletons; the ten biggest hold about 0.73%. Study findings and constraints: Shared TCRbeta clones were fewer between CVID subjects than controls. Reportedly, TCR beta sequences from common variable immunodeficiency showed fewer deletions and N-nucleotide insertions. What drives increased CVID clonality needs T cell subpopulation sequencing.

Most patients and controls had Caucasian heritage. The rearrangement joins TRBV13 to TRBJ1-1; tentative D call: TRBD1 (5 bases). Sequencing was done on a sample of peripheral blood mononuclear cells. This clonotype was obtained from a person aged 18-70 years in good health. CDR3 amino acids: CASSRTLEAFF. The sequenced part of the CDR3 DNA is TGTGCCAGCAGCCGGACACTTGAA.